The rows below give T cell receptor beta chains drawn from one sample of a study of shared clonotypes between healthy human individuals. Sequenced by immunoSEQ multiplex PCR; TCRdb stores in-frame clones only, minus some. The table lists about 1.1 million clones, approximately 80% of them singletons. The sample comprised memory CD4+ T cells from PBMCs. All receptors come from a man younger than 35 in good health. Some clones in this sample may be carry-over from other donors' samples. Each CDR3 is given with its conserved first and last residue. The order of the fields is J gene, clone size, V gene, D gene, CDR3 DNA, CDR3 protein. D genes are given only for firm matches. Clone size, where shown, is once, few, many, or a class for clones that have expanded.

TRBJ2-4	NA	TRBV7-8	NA	TGTGCCAGCAGCTTATCAGCAGGGTCGGCCAAAAACATTCAGTACTTC	CASSLSAGSAKNIQYF
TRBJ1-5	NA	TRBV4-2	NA	TGTGCCAGCAGCTTTCCGGGGAGCGGCAATCAGCCCCAGCATTTT	CASSFPGSGNQPQHF
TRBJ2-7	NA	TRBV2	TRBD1	TGTGCCAGCAGTGCCCCTGAGGGCAGGGGGCTGTTC	CASSAPEGRGLF
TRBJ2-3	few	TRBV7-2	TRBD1	TGTGCCAACTCAAGACAGGGATCGGGCACAGATACGCAGTATTTT	CANSRQGSGTDTQYF
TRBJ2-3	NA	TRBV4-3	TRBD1	TGCGCCAGCAGCCGAACCAGGGGGCGGGTCGCCGCCGATACGCAGTATTTT	CASSRTRGRVAADTQYF
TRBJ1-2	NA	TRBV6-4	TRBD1	TGTGCCAGCAGCCCCCAAGTCCGGACAGGGGGGTATGGCTACACCTTC	CASSPQVRTGGYGYTF
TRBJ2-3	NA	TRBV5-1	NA	TGCGCCAGCAGCTTGGCGGTTCCGTTGAGCACAGATACGCAGTATTTT	CASSLAVPLSTDTQYF
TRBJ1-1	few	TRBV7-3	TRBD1	TGTGCCAGCAGTAGTGAAAGACAGGGAAGAACTGAAGCTTTCTTT	CASSSERQGRTEAFF
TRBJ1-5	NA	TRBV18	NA	TGTGCCAGCAGGACGGAAAATCAGCCCCAGCATTTT	CASRTENQPQHF
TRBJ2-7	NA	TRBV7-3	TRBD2	TGTGCCAGCAGCCGCCGGCCTAGCGGGGGCTCCTACGAGCAGTACTTC	CASSRRPSGGSYEQYF
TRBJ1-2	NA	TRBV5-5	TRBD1	TGTGCCAGCAGCCCTGGAATACACGGACAGGGGTTAGTAGTGAGCTACACCTTC	CASSPGIHGQGLVVSYTF
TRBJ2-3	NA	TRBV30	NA	TGTGCCTGGAACAGAGTCTTCACAGATACGCAGTATTTT	CAWNRVFTDTQYF
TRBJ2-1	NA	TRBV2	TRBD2	TGTGCCAGCAAGCCCCTTGAGACTAGCGGGAGGGCGAATGAGCAGTTCTTC	CASKPLETSGRANEQFF
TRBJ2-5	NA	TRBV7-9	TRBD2	TGTGCCAGCAGCTTATTTTCGGGAGGGGGACCTCAAGAGACCCAGTACTTC	CASSLFSGGGPQETQYF
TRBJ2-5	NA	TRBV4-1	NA	TGCGCCAGCAGCCAAGGTCTGACAGGACAAGAGACCCAGTACTTC	CASSQGLTGQETQYF
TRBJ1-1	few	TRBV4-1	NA	TGCGCCAGCAGCCAAAGGCTGCAGGGCACTGAAGCTTTCTTT	CASSQRLQGTEAFF
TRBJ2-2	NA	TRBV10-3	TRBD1	TGTGCCATCAGAGCAGGACAGGGGAACGGCGGGGAGCTGTTTTTT	CAIRAGQGNGGELFF
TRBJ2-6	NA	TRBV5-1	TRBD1	TGCGCCAGCAGCTGGTGGGGGACAGTTTCTAACTCTGGGGCCAACGTCCTGACTTTC	CASSWWGTVSNSGANVLTF
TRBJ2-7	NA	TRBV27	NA	TGTGCCAGCAGTCCCGCGACCCTGAGCTCCTACGAGCAGTACTTC	CASSPATLSSYEQYF
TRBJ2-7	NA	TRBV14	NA	TGTGCCAGCAGCCGACTACAGTACGAGCAGTACTTC	CASSRLQYEQYF
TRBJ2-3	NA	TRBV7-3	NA	TGTGCCAGCAGCCCCTTCGCGGGTAACACAGATACGCAGTATTTT	CASSPFAGNTDTQYF
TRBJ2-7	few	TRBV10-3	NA	TGTGCCATCAGTGAACGAGCTAGCCGAACCTACGAGCAGTACTTC	CAISERASRTYEQYF
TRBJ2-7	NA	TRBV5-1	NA	TGCGCCAGCAGCTTCGGACAGCCGGACGAGCAGTACTTC	CASSFGQPDEQYF